Below, 15 T cell receptor beta chains from the same sample are listed, as sequenced in a study of blood T cell repertoires in COVID-19. The protocol was immunoSEQ multiplex PCR, while the TCRdb copy is restricted to in-frame clones and leaves out a portion. This table has about 350,000 clones, about 88% appearing once. The sample consisted of PBMCs or T cells enriched from blood (not recorded which). These receptors were obtained from a woman in her 30s who had been exposed to COVID-19.

This chain uses TRBV18 with TRBJ2-7, with 9 bases aligning to TRBD2. CDR3 size: 13 residues. Per the germline V gene, CDR1 is KGHSH and CDR2 is LQKENI. With V trimmed by 5 bases and J by 5 bases, 4 bases remained unmatched. CDR3 in amino acids: CASSGLAGNEQYF. Here the CDR3 DNA reads TGTGCCAGCTCAGGGCTAGCGGGAAACGAGCAGTACTTC.

This rearrangement joins TRBV6-5 to TRBJ1-1, with D possibly TRBD1 on 5 matching bases. Germline V gives CDR1 MNHEY, CDR2 SVGAGI. Trimming removed 9 bases at V and 0 bases at J, with 11 bases between. The CDR3 runs to 13 residues. The CDR3 sequence: CARLAGLNTEAFF. Here the CDR3 DNA reads TGTGCCAGACTAGCAGGGTTGAACACTGAAGCTTTCTTT.

The chain has TRBV28 and TRBJ2-5; possibly TRBD2 for D (7 bases). This CDR3 region has 16 residues. V lost 5 bases to trimming and J lost 1 base, with 17 bases between them. Germline loops: CDR1 MDHEN, CDR2 SYDVKM. CDR3 in amino acids: CASSPTLRGPQETQYF. The CDR3 nucleotides are TGTGCCAGCAGTCCCACACTGCGGGGGCCCCAAGAGACCCAGTACTTC.

The chain recombines TRBV6-1 with TRBJ1-2, with D hard to call. The CDR3 sequence is 12 residues long. Per germline, CDR1 MNHNS and CDR2 SASEGT. Trimming shortened V by 2 bases and J by 5 bases, and 6 bases separated the two germline ends. CDR3 nucleotide sequence: TGTGCCAGCAGTGAACTAATGTATGGCTACACCTTC. Protein: CASSELMYGYTF.

This chain uses TRBV29-1 with TRBJ2-7; D may be TRBD1 (6 bases). Germline-derived CDR1 and CDR2 are SQVTM and ANQGSEA. This CDR3 spans 14 amino acids. Trimming left V 7 bases short and J 0 bases short, with 16 bases between. CDR3 amino acids: CSAGLGANSYEQYF. The CDR3 nucleotides read TGCAGCGCAGGGCTGGGGGCTAACTCCTACGAGCAGTACTTC.

The chain links TRBV28 to TRBJ1-4; TRBD1 matches 7 bases. Germline CDR1 is MDHEN and CDR2 is SYDVKM. The CDR3 is 16 residues long. Trimming at V came to 2 bases and at J to 8 bases, leaving 11 bases not matched to a gene. DNA for the CDR3: TGTGCCAGCAGTTTAGGCCCGGACAGGAAAGGCGAAAAACTGTTTTTT. It encodes CASSLGPDRKGEKLFF.

The chain has TRBV3-1 (or the pseudogene TRBV3-2) and TRBJ2-2; D gene ambiguous. The CDR3 runs to 18 residues. Germline CDR1 LGHDT, CDR2 YNNKEL (reference sequence). Trimming cost V 0 bases and J 2 bases, with 16 bases left between them. Written as DNA, the CDR3 is TGTGCCAGCAGCCAAGAATTCCCGGGTGCGAGTAACACCGGGGAGCTGTTTTTT. Residues: CASSQEFPGASNTGELFF.

The chain uses TRBV5-1 and TRBJ2-2; 7 bases agree with TRBD2. Germline-derived CDR1 and CDR2 are SGHRS and YFSETQ. Trimming cost V 4 bases and J 6 bases; bases outside gene matches: 12. The CDR3 has 16 amino acids. The CDR3 loop reads CASSTATSWVAGELFF. The CDR3 DNA sequence: TGCGCCAGCAGCACCGCGACTAGCTGGGTCGCCGGGGAGCTGTTTTTT.

J is TRBJ1-2 and V is TRBV28; D gene uncertain. The CDR3 has 15 residues. The V gene's germline CDR1 is MDHEN and CDR2 SYDVKM. Trimming removed 7 bases at V and 0 bases at J, with 15 bases between. CDR3 DNA sequence: TGTGCCAGCAAAACATACACCCAGTCTAACTATGGCTACACCTTC. Protein: CASKTYTQSNYGYTF.

The J gene is TRBJ2-7, the V gene TRBV9; no firm D call. Germline assignment: CDR1 SGDLS and CDR2 YYNGEE. The CDR3 has 14 residues. V lost 0 bases, J lost 2 bases, and 9 bases lay in between. This CDR3 is CASSVGVKAYEQYF. The CDR3, as DNA: TGTGCCAGCAGCGTAGGCGTCAAAGCCTACGAGCAGTACTTC.

The chain is built from TRBV27 and TRBJ1-5; 7 bases fit TRBD1. This CDR3 has 14 amino acids. Losses at the gene ends were 2 bases for V and 2 bases for J; bases not matched to a gene: 0. The germline V gene encodes CDR1 MNHEY and CDR2 SMNVEV (reference sequence). CDR3 loop: CASSLQGGNQPQHF. The DNA for the CDR3 is TGTGCCAGCAGTTTACAGGGGGGCAATCAGCCCCAGCATTTT.

This chain connects TRBV2 to TRBJ1-4; D gene unclear. The germline V gene encodes CDR1 SNHLY and CDR2 FYNNEI. V lost 1 base and J lost 7, with 13 bases in between. The CDR3 runs to 15 residues. The CDR3 bases are TGTGCCAGCAGTGAAGGGACGGGTCGGGGTGAAAAACTGTTTTTT. Translation gives CASSEGTGRGEKLFF.

This chain uses TRBV27 with TRBJ1-3; 8 nucleotides line up with TRBD1. The CDR3 extends over 17 amino acids. Germline lookup yields CDR1 MNHEY and CDR2 SMNVEV (reference sequence). With V trimmed by 1 base and J by 2 bases, 7 bases remained unmatched. The CDR3 DNA reads as TGTGCCAGCAGTTTATACTCGACAGGGGCTGCTGGAAACACCATATATTTT. The encoded protein is CASSLYSTGAAGNTIYF.

V and J are TRBV25-1 and TRBJ1-2, with TRBD1 identical over 9 bases. V trimming: 5 bases; J trimming: 2 bases; junction bases outside the gene matches: 6. CDR1 is MGHDK and CDR2 is SYGVNS in the germline V gene. The CDR3 is made up of 15 amino acids. The CDR3 DNA reads as TGTGCCAGCAGTTCACCGACAGGGGGGAACTATGGCTACACCTTC. This gives the protein CASSSPTGGNYGYTF.

This chain links TRBV11-1 with TRBJ2-7; 7 bases agree with TRBD1. The CDR3 runs to 14 residues. The V and J ends lost 4 bases and 2 bases, in that order; junction bases with no gene match: 5. Germline V gene sequence: CDR1 SGHAT, CDR2 FQDESV (reference sequence). CDR3 sequence: CASSSGTETYEQYF. The DNA for the CDR3 is TGTGCCAGCAGCTCCGGGACAGAGACCTACGAGCAGTACTTC.